This T cell receptor (beta chain) was retrieved from a study of T cells expressing NK-cell markers. Study conclusions and caveats: Of the CD8+ T cell pool in over 5 donors, about 1.0-7.5% was accounted for by dominant NKG2C+ clonotypes.

TCRdb reprocessed the 5' RACE reads and keeps a single row for each CDR3 protein, giving no DNA. The sample has 250,000 to 300,000 distinct CDR3 sequences. Of note for this clonotype: Its antigen is unidentified.

This CDR3 comprises 14 residues. Germline CDR1 reads DFQATT; CDR2 reads SNEGSKA (reference sequence). The clonotype comes from a man aged 18 to 35 in good health. Sequencing was performed on blood T cells: a sorted CD56 or NKG2C T cell subset, CD4+ or CD8+ T cells, or bulk PBMC T cells (not recorded which). The chain carries TRBV20-1 and TRBJ1-1; TCRdb's D call of TRBD1 is untestable without DNA. CDR3 sequence: CSAVPGHMNTEAFF.